The sequence of this TCR beta chain was determined in a study of control samples from healthy donors and cancer patients. Per germline, CDR1 SGHAT and CDR2 FQNNGV. Trimming cost V 5 bases and J 1 base; bases outside gene matches: 13. The CDR3 sequence is 17 residues long. Only in-frame clones appear in the TCRdb table, and some are missing; sequencing was by immunoSEQ multiplex PCR. The repertoire holds 120,000 or so clones, with under 95% as singletons. The rearrangement uses TRBV11-2 and TRBJ2-7; 8 bases map to TRBD2. The sample was blood. The sequence came from a man younger than 35 in good health. The CDR3 bases are TGTGCCAGCAGCGGAGGGGGGCTAGCGGGTTTATCCTACGAGCAGTACTTC. This codes for CASSGGGLAGLSYEQYF. Drawing the rest from reference TRBV11-2 and TRBJ2-7, the complete variable domain is EAGVAQSPRYKIIEKRQSVAFWCNPISGHATLYWYQQILGQGPKLLIQFQNNGVVDDSQLPKDRFSAERLKGVDSTLKIQPAKLEDSAVYLCASSGGGLAGLSYEQYFGPGTRLTVT.